There are many counts of the clone carrying this T cell receptor beta chain. Its antigen is unknown. This sample was included in a study of T cell repertoires in cytomegalovirus infection. Study-wide context: From public TCR beta signatures came an indication of both CMV infection and matching HLA type.

TCRdb reprocessed the reads via MiXCR and lists one record per CDR3 protein. Of about 180,000 distinct CDR3 sequences listed, about an eighth were seen once; the top ten hold 20% to 30%. The V segment lost 1 base and the J segment 0 bases; nucleotides outside the gene matches: 8. This CDR3 spans 18 amino acids. In germline, CDR1 is MDHEN, CDR2 SYDVKM. Regarding the study as a whole: In two of eight donors, the top clonotype was HLA-C-restricted CMV-specific. Carriers of CMV and the relevant HLA type were discriminated by public TCR beta frequency.

The chain uses TRBV28 and TRBJ1-2; TRBD1 aligns across 10 bases. The sample consisted of PBMCs. The receptor was isolated from a human donor in good health (CMV status not recorded). Some clones in this sample may be carry-over from other donors' samples. CDR3 protein: CASSLYRQGAISNYGYTF. In nucleotides, the CDR3 is TGTGCCAGCAGTTTATACCGACAGGGGGCAATATCTAACTATGGCTACACCTTC.